Following are 18 T cell receptor beta chains from one sample sequenced in a study of cytomegalovirus exposure and HLA in healthy donors. This PCR relied on a set of 60 Vbeta primers and 13 Jbeta primers. TCRdb's table, derived via immunoSEQ multiplex PCR, lists solely in-frame clones and lacks some. Of 100,000 or so clones detected, around three quarters appear once; the ten largest clones hold under 5%. The sequenced sample was PBMCs. These receptor sequences come from a female donor in good health and CMV-seropositive.

The V call is TRBV9, the J call TRBJ1-5; weak D call: TRBD1 (5 bases). Germline loops: CDR1 SGDLS, CDR2 YYNGEE. Trimming stripped 6 bases from V and 3 bases from J, with 16 bases between. CDR3 length: 15 residues. As DNA, the CDR3 is TGTGCCAGCATCCGCCGCGGGGCACCCAATCAGCCCCAGCATTTT. Amino acids: CASIRRGAPNQPQHF. The variable domain in full, with the rest retrieved from reference TRBV9 and TRBJ1-5, is DSGVTQTPKHLITATGQRVTLRCSPRSGDLSVYWYQQSLDQGLQFLIQYYNGEERAKGNILERFSAQQFPDLHSELNLSSLELGDSALYFCASIRRGAPNQPQHFGDGTRLSIL.

This clone was observed a single time. CDR3 sequence (DNA): TGCGCCAGCAGCTTGGAGAGTAGCACGTACGAGCAGTACTTC. Amino acids: CASSLESSTYEQYF. V gene TRBV5-1 combines with J gene TRBJ2-7; D gene uncertain. The V gene lost 0 bases and the J gene lost 4 bases, with 11 bases spanning the gap. The CDR3 is 14 amino acids. Germline V gene sequence: CDR1 SGHRS, CDR2 YFSETQ. Full variable domain (rest looked up from reference TRBV5-1 and TRBJ2-7): KAGVTQTPRYLIKTRGQQVTLSCSPISGHRSVSWYQQTPGQGLQFLFEYFSETQRNKGNFPGRFSGRQFSNSRSEMNVSTLELGDSALYLCASSLESSTYEQYFGPGTRLTVT.

V and J are TRBV6-1 and TRBJ2-3, with 9 bases identical to TRBD1. The J segment lost 5 bases and the V segment lost 2 bases, leaving 14 bases of the junction unmatched. This CDR3 region has 18 residues. In germline, CDR1 is MNHNS, CDR2 SASEGT. CDR3 loop: CASSERAPGTGRVDTQYF. DNA of the CDR3: TGTGCCAGCAGTGAACGGGCCCCGGGGACAGGGAGGGTAGATACGCAGTATTTT.

This chain connects TRBV7-2 to TRBJ2-7, with TRBD2 matching over 8 bases. From germline, CDR1 is SGHTA and CDR2 FQGNSA. CDR3 length equals 16 residues. V lost 5 bases and J lost 3; bases outside the gene matches: 12. The CDR3 sequence is CASSRLVGGRFYEQYF. The CDR3 DNA reads TGTGCCAGCAGCCGCCTCGTCGGCGGGAGGTTCTACGAGCAGTACTTC. Together with reference TRBV7-2 and TRBJ2-7, the CDR3 gives the full variable domain: GAGVSQSPSNKVTEKGKDVELRCDPISGHTALYWYRQSLGQGLEFLIYFQGNSAPDKSGLPSDRFSAERTGGSVSTLTIQRTQQEDSAVYLCASSRLVGGRFYEQYFGPGTRLTVT.

V gene TRBV5-3 combines with J gene TRBJ2-4; TRBD2 aligns across 8 bases. TRBV5-3 is an open reading frame whose function is uncertain. V was clipped by 9 bases and J by 4 bases; unmatched bases: 6. This CDR3 region has 13 residues. CDR3 nucleotides: TGTGCCACCCCGAAGCGGGGGAAAAACATTCAGTACTTC. Its protein is CATPKRGKNIQYF.

This clone has a single count. This sequence joins TRBV7-8 and TRBJ2-2; D might be TRBD2 (6 bases). Germline V gene sequence: CDR1 SGHVS, CDR2 FQNEAQ. CDR3 length equals 16 residues. Trimming cost V 5 bases and J 1 base, with 14 bases left between them. Written as DNA, the CDR3 is TGTGCCAGCAGCCTCGTAGAGGGAGGGAACACCGGGGAGCTGTTTTTT. Protein product: CASSLVEGGNTGELFF.

This clone was recorded only once. The chain employs TRBV5-6 and TRBJ1-6, with D hard to call. V was cut by 0 bases and J by 8 bases, with 9 bases left in between. The CDR3 has 14 residues. From germline, CDR1 is SGHDT and CDR2 YYEEEE. CDR3: CASSLDTRDSPLHF. Written as DNA, the CDR3 is TGTGCCAGCAGCTTGGATACGAGGGATTCACCCCTCCACTTT.

This clone was detected once. The chain carries TRBV6-5 and TRBJ2-7; D remains ambiguous. The CDR3 is 14 residues long. V was cut by 11 bases and J by 0 bases, with 17 bases left in between. Germline V gene sequence: CDR1 MNHEY, CDR2 SVGAGI. CDR3 amino acids: CACRFTVSSYEQYF. In DNA, the CDR3 is TGTGCCTGCCGATTTACGGTTAGCTCCTACGAGCAGTACTTC.

The CDR3 DNA is TGCGCCAGCAGCTCCGGGACAGGGGGTTACGAGCAGTACTTC. It codes for CASSSGTGGYEQYF. V gene TRBV5-1 combines with J gene TRBJ2-7; 11 nucleotides align to TRBD1. CDR3 length: 14 residues. Trimming at V came to 3 bases and at J to 4 bases, leaving 3 bases not matched to a gene. Germline values: CDR1 SGHRS, CDR2 YFSETQ.

Regarding this clone: A junction end diverges from the germline sequence, so it may reflect a read error. J is TRBJ2-7 and V is TRBV7-9, with D possibly matching TRBD1 (7 bases). This CDR3 comprises 15 residues. Germline CDR1 is SEHNR and CDR2 is FQNEAQ (reference sequence). The CDR3 bases are TGTGCCAACAGCTTAGCGTGGCGGGACAGCTACGAGCAGTACTTC. Protein product: CANSLAWRDSYEQYF.

The V gene is TRBV11-1, the J gene TRBJ2-2; 8 bases agree with TRBD2. From germline, CDR1 is SGHAT and CDR2 FQDESV (reference sequence). CDR3 length: 16 amino acids. J lost 4 bases, V lost 5 bases, and 9 bases had no gene match. The CDR3 coding sequence is TGTGCCAGCAGCCGAAGGGGACTAGACCTCACCGGGGAGCTGTTTTTT. It codes for CASSRRGLDLTGELFF.

This chain connects TRBV7-9 to TRBJ2-7; TRBD1 might be the D (5 bases). Trimming stripped 3 bases from V and 3 bases from J, with 6 bases between. The germline V gene has CDR1 SEHNR and CDR2 FQNEAQ (reference sequence). The CDR3 is 12 residues long. CDR3 bases: TGTGCCAGCAGCTTCGACAGCTACGAGCAGTACTTC. Translating gives CASSFDSYEQYF.

This clone has just one count. V is TRBV27 and J is TRBJ2-7; 7 bases line up with TRBD2. After removal of 6 bases from V and 3 bases from J, the junction contained 5 bases not matched to a gene. Germline loops: CDR1 MNHEY, CDR2 SMNVEV (reference sequence). This CDR3 contains 13 residues. CDR3 nucleotides: TGTGCCAGCAGCCTTGGGAGGGGCTACGAGCAGTACTTC. It yields the protein CASSLGRGYEQYF.

This clone has a handful of counts. The V and J genes are TRBV7-2 and TRBJ1-5; 8 positions agree with TRBD1. The ends lost 4 bases at V and 6 bases at J; junction bases unmatched: 8. The germline gives CDR1 SGHTA, CDR2 FQGNSA. The CDR3 is 15 amino acids. The CDR3 coding sequence is TGTGCCAGCAGCTACGTTACAGGGGGAGGTCAGCCCCAGCATTTT. Translating gives CASSYVTGGGQPQHF.

V and J are TRBV11-2 and TRBJ2-6, with D hard to call. The V and J ends lost 7 bases and 0 bases respectively, with 16 bases between them. From germline, CDR1 is SGHAT and CDR2 FQNNGV. This CDR3 contains 17 residues. CDR3: CASTIRVPYSGANVLTF. CDR3 coding DNA: TGTGCCAGCACCATCCGGGTCCCCTACTCTGGGGCCAACGTCCTGACTTTC.

The gene calls are TRBV2 and TRBJ1-2, with 8 bases aligning to TRBD1. CDR3 length: 15 residues. In germline, CDR1 is SNHLY, CDR2 FYNNEI. Trimming removed 2 bases from V and 4 bases from J; junction bases left unmatched: 6. The CDR3 DNA sequence: TGTGCCAGCAGTGAAACACTCACAGGGGGCTATGGCTACACCTTC. Translation gives CASSETLTGGYGYTF.

The rearrangement uses TRBV7-2 and TRBJ2-1; tentative D call: TRBD1 (6 bases). The CDR3 extends over 12 amino acids. Per the germline V gene, CDR1 is SGHTA and CDR2 is FQGNSA. Trimming removed 5 bases at V and 7 bases at J, with 9 bases between. CDR3 protein: CASSPTGNEQFF. The CDR3, as DNA: TGTGCCAGCAGCCCTACAGGGAATGAGCAGTTCTTC.

The V call is TRBV5-1, the J call TRBJ2-5; TRBD1 matches at 7 bases. The ends lost 7 bases at V and 5 bases at J; junction bases unmatched: 11. This CDR3 is built from 14 residues. Germline CDR1 reads SGHRS; CDR2 reads YFSETQ. The CDR3 DNA reads as TGCGCCAGCGGGAAGGGACAGCCGAAGGAGACCCAGTACTTC. Protein product: CASGKGQPKETQYF.